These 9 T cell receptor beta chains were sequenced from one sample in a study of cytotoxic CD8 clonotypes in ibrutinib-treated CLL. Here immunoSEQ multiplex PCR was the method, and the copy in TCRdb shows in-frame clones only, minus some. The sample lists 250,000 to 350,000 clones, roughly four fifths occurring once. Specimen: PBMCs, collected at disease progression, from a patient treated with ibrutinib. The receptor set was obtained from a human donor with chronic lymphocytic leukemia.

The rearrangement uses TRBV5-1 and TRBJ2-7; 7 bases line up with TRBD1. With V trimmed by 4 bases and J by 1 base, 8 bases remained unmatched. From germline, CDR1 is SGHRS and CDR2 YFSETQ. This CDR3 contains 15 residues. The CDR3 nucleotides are TGCGCCAGCAGCATTACAGGGGCCCCTTCCTACGAGCAGTACTTC. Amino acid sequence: CASSITGAPSYEQYF.

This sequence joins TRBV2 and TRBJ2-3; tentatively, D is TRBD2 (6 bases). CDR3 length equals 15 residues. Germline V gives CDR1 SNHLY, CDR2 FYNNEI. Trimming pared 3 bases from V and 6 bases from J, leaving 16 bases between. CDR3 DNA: TGTGCCAGCAGTGACCCCAGGGCCGGAGGGGATACGCAGTATTTT. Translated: CASSDPRAGGDTQYF.

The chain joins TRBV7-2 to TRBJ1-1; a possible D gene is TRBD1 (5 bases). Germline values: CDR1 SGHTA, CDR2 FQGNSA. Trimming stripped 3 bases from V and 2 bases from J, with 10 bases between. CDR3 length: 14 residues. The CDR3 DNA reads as TGTGCCAGCAGCTTTTCACGGGGCAACACTGAAGCTTTCTTT. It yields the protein CASSFSRGNTEAFF.

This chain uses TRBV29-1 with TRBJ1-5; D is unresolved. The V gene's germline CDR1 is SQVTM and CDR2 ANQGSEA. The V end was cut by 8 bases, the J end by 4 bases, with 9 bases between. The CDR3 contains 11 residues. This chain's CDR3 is CSPCGNQPQHF. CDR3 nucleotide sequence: TGCAGCCCATGTGGAAATCAGCCCCAGCATTTT.

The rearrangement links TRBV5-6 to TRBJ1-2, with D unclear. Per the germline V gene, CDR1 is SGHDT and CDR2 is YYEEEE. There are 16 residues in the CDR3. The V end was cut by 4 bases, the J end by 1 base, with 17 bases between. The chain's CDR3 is CASSLANRLGNYGYTF. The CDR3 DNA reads TGTGCCAGCAGCCTCGCGAACCGTTTGGGTAACTATGGCTACACCTTC.

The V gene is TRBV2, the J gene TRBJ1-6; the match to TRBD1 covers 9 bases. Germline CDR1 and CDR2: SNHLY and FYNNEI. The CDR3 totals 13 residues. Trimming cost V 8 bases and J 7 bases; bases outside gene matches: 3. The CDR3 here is CASWDRVNSPLHF. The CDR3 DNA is TGTGCCAGCTGGGACAGGGTGAATTCACCCCTCCACTTT.

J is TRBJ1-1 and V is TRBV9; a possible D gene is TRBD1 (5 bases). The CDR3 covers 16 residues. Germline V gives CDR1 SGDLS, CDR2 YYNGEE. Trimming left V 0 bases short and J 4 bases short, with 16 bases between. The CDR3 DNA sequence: TGTGCCAGCAGCGTAGGGGGCCCCGACTCGGGCACTGAAGCTTTCTTT. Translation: CASSVGGPDSGTEAFF. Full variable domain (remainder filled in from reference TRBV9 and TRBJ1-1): DSGVTQTPKHLITATGQRVTLRCSPRSGDLSVYWYQQSLDQGLQFLIQYYNGEERAKGNILERFSAQQFPDLHSELNLSSLELGDSALYFCASSVGGPDSGTEAFFGQGTRLTVV.

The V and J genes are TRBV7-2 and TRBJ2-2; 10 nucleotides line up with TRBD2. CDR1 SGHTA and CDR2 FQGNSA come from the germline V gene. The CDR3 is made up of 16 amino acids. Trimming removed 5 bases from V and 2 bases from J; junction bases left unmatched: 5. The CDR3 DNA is TGTGCCAGCAGCCTAGTAGCGGGAGGCAACACCGGGGAGCTGTTTTTT. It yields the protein CASSLVAGGNTGELFF.

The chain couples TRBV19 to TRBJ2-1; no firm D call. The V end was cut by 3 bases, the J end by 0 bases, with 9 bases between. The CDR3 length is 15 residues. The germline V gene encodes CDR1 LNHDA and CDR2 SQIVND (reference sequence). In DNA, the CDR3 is TGTGCCAGTAGTATCGGAGCTAGCTCCTACAATGAGCAGTTCTTC. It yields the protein CASSIGASSYNEQFF.